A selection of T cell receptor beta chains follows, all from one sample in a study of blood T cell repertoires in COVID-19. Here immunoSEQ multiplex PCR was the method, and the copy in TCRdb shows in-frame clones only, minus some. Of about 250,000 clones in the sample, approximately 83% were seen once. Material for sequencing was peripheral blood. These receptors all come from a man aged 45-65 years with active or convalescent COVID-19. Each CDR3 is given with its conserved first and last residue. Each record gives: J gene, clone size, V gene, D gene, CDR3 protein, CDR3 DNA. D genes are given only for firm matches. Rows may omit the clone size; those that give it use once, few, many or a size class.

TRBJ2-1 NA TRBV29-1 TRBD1 CSVGGDRGSYNEQFF TGCAGCGTTGGAGGAGACAGGGGATCCTACAATGAGCAGTTCTTC
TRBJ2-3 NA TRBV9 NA CASSVRGTDTQYF TGTGCCAGCAGCGTTCGGGGCACAGATACGCAGTATTTT
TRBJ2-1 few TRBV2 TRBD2 CASSSSPTRLAGGSYNEQFF TGTGCCAGCAGTTCCAGCCCGACACGACTAGCGGGGGGCTCCTACAATGAGCAGTTCTTC
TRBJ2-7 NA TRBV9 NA CASSVEGERYEQYF TGTGCCAGCAGCGTAGAAGGAGAGCGCTACGAGCAGTACTTC
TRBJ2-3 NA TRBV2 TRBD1 CASSEEGQGLDTQYF TGTGCCAGCAGTGAAGAGGGACAGGGGCTAGATACGCAGTATTTT
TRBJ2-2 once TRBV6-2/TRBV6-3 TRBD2 CASSNPGLAGVNTGELFF TGTGCCAGCAGTAACCCGGGACTAGCGGGGGTTAACACCGGGGAGCTGTTTTTT
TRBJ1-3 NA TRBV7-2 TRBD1 CASSADRAYSGNTIYF TGTGCCAGCAGCGCAGACAGGGCCTACTCTGGAAACACCATATATTTT
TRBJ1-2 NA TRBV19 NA CASSASRGPNYGYTF TGTGCCAGTAGTGCATCCAGGGGACCTAACTATGGCTACACCTTC
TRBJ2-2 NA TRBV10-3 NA CAISENLGGPGELFF TGTGCCATCAGTGAGAATCTCGGAGGTCCCGGGGAGCTGTTTTTT
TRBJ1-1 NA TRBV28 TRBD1 CASSSTGEGTEAFF TGTGCCAGCAGTTCGACAGGGGAGGGGACTGAAGCTTTCTTT
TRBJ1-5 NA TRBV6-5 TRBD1 CASSYSGQGPNQPQHF TGTGCCAGCAGTTACTCGGGACAGGGTCCCAATCAGCCCCAGCATTTT
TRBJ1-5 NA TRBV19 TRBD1 CASSLQGKQPQHF TGTGCCAGTAGTTTACAGGGGAAACAGCCCCAGCATTTT
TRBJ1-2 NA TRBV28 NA CASSLRSAGMSYGYTF TGTGCCAGCAGCTTAAGGTCAGCCGGGATGTCCTATGGCTACACCTTC
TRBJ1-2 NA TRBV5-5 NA CASSFISGSYNYGYTF TGTGCCAGCAGCTTCATATCGGGATCCTACAACTATGGCTACACCTTC
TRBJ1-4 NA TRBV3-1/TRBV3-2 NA CASSQQGSATNEKLFF TGTGCCAGCAGCCAACAGGGGTCAGCAACTAATGAAAAACTGTTTTTT
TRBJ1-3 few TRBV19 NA CASSIPRPPADTIYF TGTGCCAGTAGTATTCCCCGGCCGCCGGCGGACACCATATATTTT
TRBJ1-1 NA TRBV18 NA CASSPGEGEAFF TGTGCCAGCTCACCTGGGGAGGGTGAAGCTTTCTTT
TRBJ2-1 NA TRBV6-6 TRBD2 CATRGSGTLMNEQFF TGTGCCACCCGAGGGAGCGGGACCTTAATGAATGAGCAGTTCTTC
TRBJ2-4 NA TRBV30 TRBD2 CAWSRLAGGPGIQYF TGTGCCTGGAGTCGGCTAGCGGGGGGGCCTGGCATTCAGTACTTC
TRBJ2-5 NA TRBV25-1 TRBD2 CASSDTSGPSETQYF TGTGCCAGCAGTGACACTAGCGGACCCTCGGAGACCCAGTACTTC
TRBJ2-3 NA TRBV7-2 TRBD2 CASSFASGEDTQYF TGTGCCAGCAGCTTTGCTAGCGGGGAAGATACGCAGTATTTT
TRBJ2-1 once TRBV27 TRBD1 CASSKLTGLYYNEQFF TGTGCCAGCAGTAAGTTGACAGGGCTGTACTACAATGAGCAGTTCTTC
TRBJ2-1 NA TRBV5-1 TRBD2 CASTGRRGVQAGNEQFF TGCGCCAGCACCGGGAGGCGGGGGGTACAGGCGGGAAATGAGCAGTTCTTC
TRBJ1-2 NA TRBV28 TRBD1 CAIVGTGVRGYTF TGTGCCATCGTCGGGACAGGGGTTCGTGGCTACACCTTC
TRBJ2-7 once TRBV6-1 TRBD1 CASSDPGQGARYEQYF TGTGCCAGCAGTGACCCAGGACAGGGGGCGAGGTACGAGCAGTACTTC
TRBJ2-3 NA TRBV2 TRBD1 CASCRGPDTQYF TGTGCCAGTTGCAGGGGGCCAGATACGCAGTATTTT